The clone carrying this TCR beta chain was seen at least ten times. The antigen remains undetermined. CD8 T cells were positively selected from what remained after CD4 positive selection. This entry is derived from a study of naive and memory T cell subsets. The CDR3 runs to 19 residues. From germline, CDR1 is MDHEN and CDR2 SYDVKM. V shed 6 bases and J shed 2 bases, with 29 bases lying between them. Both TRBC1 and TRBC2 were covered by a beta constant-region primer of two equimolar oligonucleotides. One entry per CDR3 protein, called by TCRdb with MiXCR from the UMI-ligation and nested PCR reads. The sample holds about 4,600 distinct CDR3 sequences, just over 7% seen once. Whole-study findings and limits: TCR abundance followed a power law differing between naive and memory subsets. In naive cells, over 90% of TCR sequences were seen only once.

The sequence was collected from a human donor in good health. Sequencing input: CD4+ TEMRA cells from blood. Subset of the sample: effector memory re-expressing CD45RA, CD45RA+ CD27-. This chain connects TRBV28 to TRBJ2-7; D may correspond to TRBD1 or TRBD2 (6 bases each). The CDR3 DNA reads as TGTGCCAGCAGCACGGATTGGGGGTCCCGGGGGCCCGGGGCCTACGAGCAGTACTTC. Translation gives CASSTDWGSRGPGAYEQYF.